The next 4 T cell receptor beta chains were all read from a single sample in a study of cytomegalovirus exposure and HLA in healthy donors (TCRdb year 2017). Receptor amplification or capture employed the immunoSEQ multiplex PCR assay. The multiplex PCR relied on a mix of 60 forward primers for TCR Vbeta segments and 13 reverse primers for TCR Jbeta segments. This is the immuneACCESS table as TCRdb keeps it, with only in-frame sequences that have V and J called. A part of the clones is gone; compared with another copy, unresolved V genes explain less than half, and the rest is unexplained. This sample comprises about 120,000 clones, 76% of them detected only once. The ten largest clones represent around 10% of the sample. Sequencing was performed on PBMCs. These TCRs come from a middle-aged woman in good health and CMV-seropositive.

This clone was seen a handful of times. The genes are TRBV14 and TRBJ2-3; TRBD1 matches at 10 bases. In germline, CDR1 is SGHDN, CDR2 FVKESK. Trimming at V came to 5 bases and at J to 4 bases, leaving 3 bases not matched to a gene. The CDR3 has 14 amino acids. CDR3: CASSGTGDADTQYF. The CDR3 DNA follows: TGTGCCAGCAGCGGGACAGGGGATGCAGATACGCAGTATTTT.

This chain's CDR3 is CASSPYSASGAETQYF. The CDR3 DNA reads as TGTGCCAGCTCACCCTATTCGGCTAGCGGGGCCGAGACCCAGTACTTC. This sequence joins TRBV18 and TRBJ2-5; 9 bases match TRBD2. V was clipped by 3 bases and J by 5 bases; unmatched bases: 10. The CDR3 contains 16 residues. Germline values: CDR1 KGHSH, CDR2 LQKENI.

The genes are TRBV6-1 and TRBJ1-1, with a possible D match to TRBD1 (5 bases). The CDR3 sequence is 14 residues long. V was cut by 7 bases and J by 1 base, with 13 bases left in between. CDR1 is MNHNS, CDR2 SASEGT, per germline. The CDR3 coding sequence is TGTGCCAGCACGCCTACCCAGGGGAACACTGAAGCTTTCTTT. Its translation: CASTPTQGNTEAFF.

The gene calls are TRBV13 and TRBJ2-1; D not resolved. V lost 4 bases and J 6 bases, leaving 10 bases between the germline ends. Germline values: CDR1 PRHDT, CDR2 FYEKMQ (reference sequence). CDR3 length equals 13 residues. CDR3 region: CASSSISGNEQFF. The CDR3 nucleotides are TGTGCCAGCAGCTCCATCAGTGGCAATGAGCAGTTCTTC.